The 14 T cell receptor beta chains in this list originate from one sample, sequenced in a study of shared clonotypes between healthy human individuals. Profiled with immunoSEQ multiplex PCR; TCRdb holds only in-frame clones, not every one. The sample records roughly 2,000,000 clones, 90% to 95% being singletons. It was CD45RO-negative cells, positively selected for CCR7, that made up naive CD8 cells, with terminally differentiated effector memory CD45RA+ cells excluded. The sequenced sample was naive CD8+ T cells from PBMCs. These receptors were obtained from a man between 18 and 29 years old in good health. Some clones in this sample may be carry-over from other donors' samples.

The rearrangement uses TRBV11-2 and TRBJ2-1; a possible D gene is TRBD2 (6 bases). Trimming removed 7 bases from V and 2 bases from J, with 27 bases in between. CDR1 and CDR2 from the germline V gene are SGHAT and FQNNGV. This CDR3 is 19 amino acids long. In nucleotides, the CDR3 is TGTGCCAGCACCCCAGAGGCCGGGTATCGGAGGGGAACCTACAATGAGCAGTTCTTC. Translating it yields CASTPEAGYRRGTYNEQFF.

CDR3 DNA: TGTGCCAGCAGTCTTACTTCCGGGACTAGCGGGAGGAATGAGCAGTTCTTC. Protein product: CASSLTSGTSGRNEQFF. This rearrangement joins TRBV7-9 to TRBJ2-1; 15 bases line up with TRBD2. The V and J ends lost 6 bases and 7 bases, in that order; junction bases with no gene match: 10. The CDR3 runs to 17 residues. Germline loops: CDR1 SEHNR, CDR2 FQNEAQ (reference sequence). Full variable domain (remainder filled in from reference TRBV7-9 and TRBJ2-1): DTGVSQNPRHKITKRGQNVTFRCDPISEHNRLYWYRQTLGQGPEFLTYFQNEAQLEKSRLLSDRFSAERPKGSFSTLEIQRTEQGDSAMYLCASSLTSGTSGRNEQFFGPGTRLTVL.

The V gene is TRBV28, the J gene TRBJ2-2; D uncertain. Germline V gene sequence: CDR1 MDHEN, CDR2 SYDVKM. V was pared by 8 bases and J by 3 bases, with 13 bases between. The length of the CDR3 is 14 residues. The CDR3 bases are TGTGCCAGCTCCGGCAGCGAGTACACCGGGGAGCTGTTTTTT. This gives the protein CASSGSEYTGELFF.

The sample holds one count of this clone. Other DNA sequences from this sample encode an identical CDR3 as well. The V gene is TRBV9, the J gene TRBJ1-5; no definite D call. Germline V gene sequence: CDR1 SGDLS, CDR2 YYNGEE. The CDR3 is 14 amino acids. Trimming removed 2 bases at V and 3 bases at J, with 9 bases between. The CDR3 nucleotides read TGTGCCAGCAGCGTTGGCAGTCTCAATCAGCCCCAGCATTTT. It codes for CASSVGSLNQPQHF.

V usage is TRBV4-2 and J usage is TRBJ2-5; 7 nucleotides agree with TRBD2. The CDR3 length is 14 residues. Germline-derived CDR1 and CDR2 are LGHNA and YNFKEQ. Germline trimming cut 2 bases from V and 5 bases from J; bases unmatched to any gene: 5. The CDR3 nucleotides read TGTGCCAGCAGCCAACGCGGGAGCGGGGAGACCCAGTACTTC. It codes for CASSQRGSGETQYF.

The rearrangement uses TRBV11-2 and TRBJ1-2; 8 bases align to TRBD1. The CDR3 has 16 residues. With V trimmed by 4 bases and J by 6 bases, 13 bases remained unmatched. The germline V gene encodes CDR1 SGHAT and CDR2 FQNNGV. The CDR3 spells CASSSRGMDRVHGYTF. In nucleotides, the CDR3 is TGTGCCAGCAGCTCCCGAGGTATGGACAGGGTCCATGGCTACACCTTC.

The chain uses TRBV4-3 and TRBJ1-1; D gene unclear. CDR3 length equals 13 residues. V gave up 4 bases and J gave up 0 bases, with 6 bases separating them. Germline values: CDR1 LGHNA, CDR2 YSLEER. CDR3 amino acids: CASSPVLNTEAFF. CDR3 in DNA: TGCGCCAGCAGCCCCGTATTGAACACTGAAGCTTTCTTT.

The chain has TRBV5-6 and TRBJ2-5; 9 bases line up with TRBD1. CDR3 length equals 13 residues. From germline, CDR1 is SGHDT and CDR2 YYEEEE. Losses at the gene ends were 3 bases for V and 5 bases for J; bases not matched to a gene: 2. Here the CDR3 reads CASSSGTGETQYF. CDR3 nucleotides: TGTGCCAGCAGCTCCGGGACAGGGGAGACCCAGTACTTC.

The genes are TRBV9 and TRBJ2-7; D may be TRBD1 (6 bases). Germline CDR1 reads SGDLS; CDR2 reads YYNGEE. The CDR3 sequence is 13 residues long. Trimming took 3 bases from V and 6 from J, leaving 13 bases between them. The CDR3 coding sequence is TGTGCCAGCAGCGGCCGGGACAAGGGCGAGCAGTACTTC. Residues: CASSGRDKGEQYF.

J is TRBJ1-1 and V is TRBV27, with D tentatively TRBD1 (5 bases). V lost 4 bases, J lost 7 bases, and 19 bases lay in between. Germline assignment: CDR1 MNHEY and CDR2 SMNVEV (reference sequence). CDR3 length: 15 amino acids. The DNA for the CDR3 is TGTGCCAGCAGTTCATTCTTAGGGGTACTCCGTGAAGCTTTCTTT. As protein: CASSSFLGVLREAFF.

The chain carries TRBV28 and TRBJ2-1; D perhaps matches TRBD2 (5 bases). The germline V gene has CDR1 MDHEN and CDR2 SYDVKM. The V gene lost 4 bases and the J gene lost 8 bases, with 12 bases spanning the gap. The CDR3 is 13 residues long. The CDR3 here is CASSSRLFYEQFF. The CDR3 DNA is TGTGCCAGCAGTTCGCGACTATTTTATGAGCAGTTCTTC.

This chain links TRBV6-5 with TRBJ2-6; tentatively, D is TRBD1 (6 bases). This CDR3 spans 16 amino acids. Trimming took 2 bases from V and 1 from J, leaving 9 bases between them. The germline V gene has CDR1 MNHEY and CDR2 SVGAGI. The CDR3 nucleotides read TGTGCCAGCAGTTACGTACAGGGTTCTGGGGCCAACGTCCTGACTTTC. It translates to CASSYVQGSGANVLTF.

The gene calls are TRBV27 and TRBJ2-2; 10 bases map to TRBD2. The CDR3 is 17 residues long. Trimming at V came to 5 bases and at J to 7 bases, leaving 13 bases not matched to a gene. The germline gives CDR1 MNHEY, CDR2 SMNVEV (reference sequence). The CDR3 loop is CASSPPSSGRRGGELFF. In DNA form, the CDR3 reads TGTGCCAGCAGTCCACCCTCTAGCGGGAGAAGGGGCGGGGAGCTGTTTTTT.

V usage is TRBV11-1 and J usage is TRBJ2-2, with unresolved D. This CDR3 contains 15 residues. CDR1 SGHAT and CDR2 FQDESV come from the germline V gene (reference sequence). V was trimmed by 2 bases and J by 4 bases, leaving 11 bases between them. CDR3 in DNA: TGTGCCAGCAGCTTAAATAACTTTTTCACCGGGGAGCTGTTTTTT. Its protein product is CASSLNNFFTGELFF.